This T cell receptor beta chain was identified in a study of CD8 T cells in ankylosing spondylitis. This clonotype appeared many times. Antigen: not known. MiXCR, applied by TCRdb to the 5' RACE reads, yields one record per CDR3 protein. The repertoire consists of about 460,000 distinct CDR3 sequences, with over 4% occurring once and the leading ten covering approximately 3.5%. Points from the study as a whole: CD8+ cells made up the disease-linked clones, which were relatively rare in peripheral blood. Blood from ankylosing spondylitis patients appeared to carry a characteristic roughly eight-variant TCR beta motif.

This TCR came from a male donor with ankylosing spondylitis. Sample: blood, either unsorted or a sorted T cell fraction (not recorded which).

The CDR3 DNA is TGCGCCAGCAGCGTACGGGACTCTTCCTACAATGAGCAGTTCTTC. It specifies CASSVRDSSYNEQFF. The rearrangement joins TRBV5-1 to TRBJ2-1, with a possible D match to TRBD2 (6 bases). CDR3 length equals 15 residues. Germline CDR1 reads SGHRS; CDR2 reads YFSETQ. V dropped 4 bases and J dropped 1 base, with 12 bases sitting between them.